The 32 T cell receptor beta chains listed next were all sequenced from one sample in a study of T cell responses to AZD1222 COVID-19 vaccine. Repertoires were generated with immunoSEQ multiplex PCR, while TCRdb's copy carries only in-frame clones and drops some. The sample consists of about 130,000 clones, 85% to 95% of them appearing once. Material: peripheral blood, obtained 28 days after the second AZD1222 dose. All receptors come from an adult who received the AZD1222 COVID-19 vaccine.

This clone turned up a few times. This rearrangement joins TRBV10-3 to TRBJ1-1; D may be TRBD1 (6 bases). The V gene lost 10 bases and the J gene lost 10 bases, with 22 bases spanning the gap. CDR1 and CDR2 from the germline V gene are ENHRY and SYGVKD. There are 13 residues in the CDR3. In nucleotides, the CDR3 is TGTGCCACCAGGGAAGGGGCGGGGGGCTCAGCTTTCTTT. Translating it yields CATREGAGGSAFF.

The genes are TRBV9 and TRBJ2-4, with D unclear. There are 16 residues in the CDR3. Trimming took 3 bases from V and 0 from J, leaving 13 bases between them. CDR1 is SGDLS and CDR2 is YYNGEE in the germline V gene. CDR3 protein: CASSAGMSLAKNIQYF. The CDR3 nucleotides read TGTGCCAGCAGCGCAGGAATGTCCTTAGCCAAAAACATTCAGTACTTC.

The V gene is TRBV12-3 or TRBV12-4, the J gene TRBJ2-7; D unresolved. V lost 6 bases, J lost 0 bases, and 9 bases lay in between. There are 13 residues in the CDR3. Here the CDR3 reads CASSLQNSYEQYF. The CDR3 DNA reads TGTGCCAGCAGCCTACAGAACTCCTACGAGCAGTACTTC.

The chain recombines TRBV6-4 with TRBJ1-1; tentative D call: TRBD1 (5 bases). The CDR3 sequence is 13 residues long. The V end was cut by 5 bases, the J end by 5 bases, with 12 bases between. Germline-derived CDR1 and CDR2 are MRHNA and SNTAGT. The CDR3 loop is CASSSGAGTEAFF. The CDR3 DNA sequence: TGTGCCAGCAGTTCCGGGGCGGGAACTGAAGCTTTCTTT.

This clone was seen a single time. The gene calls are TRBV11-3 and TRBJ2-5; D is ambiguous. There are 16 residues in the CDR3. V lost 5 bases and J lost 4, with 20 bases in between. From germline, CDR1 is SGHNT and CDR2 YENEEA. This CDR3 is CASSDTFYGDGETQYF. CDR3 nucleotides: TGTGCCAGCAGCGACACCTTCTATGGGGATGGAGAGACCCAGTACTTC.

This rearrangement joins TRBV30 to TRBJ1-4; tentatively, D is TRBD1 (5 bases). This CDR3 contains 13 residues. Germline V gene lookup returns CDR1 GTSNPN and CDR2 SVGIG (reference sequence). V lost 1 base, J lost 6 bases, and 9 bases lay in between. The CDR3 here is CAWSAREHEKLFF. As DNA, the CDR3 is TGTGCCTGGAGTGCCAGGGAGCATGAAAAACTGTTTTTT. Looking up the rest from reference TRBV30 and TRBJ1-4 gives the full variable domain: SQTIHQWPATLVQPVGSPLSLECTVEGTSNPNLYWYRQAAGRGLQLLFYSVGIGQISSEVPQNLSASRPQDRQFILSSKKLLLSDSGFYLCAWSAREHEKLFFGSGTQLSVL.

The rearrangement uses TRBV18 and TRBJ1-1; possibly TRBD1 for D (6 bases). The V and J ends lost 3 bases and 1 base respectively, with 18 bases between them. The V gene's germline CDR1 is KGHSH and CDR2 LQKENI. The CDR3 contains 17 residues. The CDR3 DNA reads TGTGCCAGCTCACCCCTAGGGGGGGGGATGGAGAACACTGAAGCTTTCTTT. Translated: CASSPLGGGMENTEAFF.

This chain joins TRBV12-3 or TRBV12-4 and TRBJ1-1; TRBD1 might be the D (6 bases). The V and J ends lost 6 bases and 11 bases respectively, with 16 bases between them. The length of the CDR3 is 12 residues. Here the CDR3 reads CASSRTESIAFF. CDR3 sequence (DNA): TGTGCCAGCAGCCGGACAGAGTCCATTGCTTTCTTT.

This clone was observed a single time. The V and J genes are TRBV30 and TRBJ2-3; the D is unclear. The CDR3 sequence is 13 residues long. The germline gives CDR1 GTSNPN, CDR2 SVGIG (reference sequence). The V gene lost 2 bases and the J gene lost 1 base, with 7 bases spanning the gap. The CDR3 bases are TGTGCCTGGAGTCTGGTTGGCACAGATACGCAGTATTTT. This translates into CAWSLVGTDTQYF.

The chain carries TRBV6-2 or TRBV6-3 and TRBJ1-5; tentative D call: TRBD1 (5 bases). Between the trimmed V and J ends, which lost 4 bases and 4 bases, there was a span of 5 bases. Germline V gives CDR1 MNHEY, CDR2 SVGEGT. This CDR3 has 12 residues. The CDR3 region has the DNA TGTGCCAGCAGTTGGGGGAATCAGCCCCAGCATTTT. Its translation is CASSWGNQPQHF.

The V call is TRBV2, the J call TRBJ1-6, with D tentatively TRBD1 (6 bases). V lost 6 bases and J lost 0, with 9 bases in between. Germline lookup yields CDR1 SNHLY and CDR2 FYNNEI. The CDR3 runs 15 residues. The CDR3 DNA reads as TGTGCCAGCAGAGGACAGAGCTCCTATAATTCACCCCTCCACTTT. Translated, it gives CASRGQSSYNSPLHF.

In its sample, this clone was seen once. J is TRBJ1-5 and V is TRBV18, with 8 bases lining up with TRBD1. The germline CDR1 and CDR2 sequences are KGHSH and LQKENI. With 3 bases clipped from V and 7 bases from J, the junction kept 5 bases outside the gene matches. The CDR3 consists of 14 residues. CDR3 bases: TGTGCCAGCTCACCGGAGGACAGGGCACAGCCCCAGCATTTT. Its translation: CASSPEDRAQPQHF. Based on the CDR3 plus reference TRBV18 and TRBJ1-5, the full variable domain is NAGVMQNPRHLVRRRGQEARLRCSPMKGHSHVYWYRQLPEEGLKFMVYLQKENIIDESGMPKERFSAEFPKEGPSILRIQQVVRGDSAAYFCASSPEDRAQPQHFGDGTRLSIL.

The chain couples TRBV19 to TRBJ1-2; D gene uncertain. CDR1 is LNHDA and CDR2 is SQIVND in the germline V gene (reference sequence). The CDR3 loop spans 14 amino acids. V lost 2 bases, J lost 3 bases, and 10 bases lay in between. The CDR3 is CASSIMYEDYGYTF. CDR3 nucleotides: TGTGCCAGTAGTATAATGTATGAGGACTATGGCTACACCTTC.

The V call is TRBV13, the J call TRBJ1-1; D not resolved. Germline CDR1 and CDR2: PRHDT and FYEKMQ (reference sequence). This CDR3 region has 17 residues. The ends were cut back, 3 bases at V and 4 bases at J, with 21 bases in the middle. The CDR3 region has the DNA TGTGCCAGCAGCTTGGGTGGGTCGTGGAGGGTTGGCACTGAAGCTTTCTTT. Translating it yields CASSLGGSWRVGTEAFF.

This chain joins TRBV7-9 and TRBJ2-7, with D perhaps assigned TRBD1 or TRBD2 (5 bases each). The CDR3 extends over 13 amino acids. V was clipped by 0 bases and J by 2 bases, with 5 bases between them. CDR1 is SEHNR, CDR2 FQNEAQ, per germline (reference sequence). In DNA form, the CDR3 reads TGTGCCAGCAGCTTAGCGGGACCCTACGAGCAGTACTTC. Amino acids: CASSLAGPYEQYF.

The V call is TRBV11-2, the J call TRBJ1-1, with D hard to call. Germline CDR1 SGHAT, CDR2 FQNNGV. CDR3 size: 12 residues. V gave up 2 bases and J gave up 8 bases, with 9 bases separating them. Here the CDR3 reads CASSLYEWEAFF. The DNA for the CDR3 is TGTGCCAGCAGCTTATATGAGTGGGAAGCTTTCTTT.

The chain has TRBV6-2 or TRBV6-3 and TRBJ2-2, with D perhaps matching TRBD2 (5 bases). Germline CDR1 is MNHEY and CDR2 is SVGEGT. CDR3 length: 15 amino acids. V gave up 2 bases and J gave up 5 bases, with 12 bases separating them. CDR3 bases: TGTGCCAGCAGTTACGTAGCGATGAGGACCGGGGAGCTGTTTTTT. Its protein is CASSYVAMRTGELFF.

The chain has TRBV5-1 and TRBJ1-6; D gene ambiguous. Per the germline V gene, CDR1 is SGHRS and CDR2 is YFSETQ. Trimming removed 4 bases at V and 9 bases at J, with 17 bases between. The CDR3 spans 15 residues. The CDR3, as DNA: TGCGCCAGCAGCGCCGCTAGTTGGGGAGGTTCACCCCTCCACTTT. Translated: CASSAASWGGSPLHF.

This chain connects TRBV4-3 to TRBJ1-6; no reliable D call. Germline CDR1 reads LGHNA; CDR2 reads YSLEER. The CDR3 contains 14 residues. Between the trimmed V and J ends, which lost 0 bases and 8 bases, there was a span of 8 bases. CDR3 loop: CASSQDGFDSPLHF. As DNA, the CDR3 is TGCGCCAGCAGCCAAGATGGATTTGATTCACCCCTCCACTTT.

This clone was seen just once. The rearrangement uses TRBV11-3 and TRBJ2-2; D is unresolved. The CDR3 totals 19 residues. Trimming left V 1 base short and J 0 bases short, with 18 bases between. Germline lookup yields CDR1 SGHNT and CDR2 YENEEA. In nucleotides, the CDR3 is TGTGCCAGCAGCTTAGGCGTTGGTGGAAGGGCGCCGAACACCGGGGAGCTGTTTTTT. It encodes CASSLGVGGRAPNTGELFF. The full variable domain, its missing parts supplied by reference TRBV11-3 and TRBJ2-2, is EAGVVQSPRYKIIEKKQPVAFWCNPISGHNTLYWYLQNLGQGPELLIRYENEEAVDDSQLPKDRFSAERLKGVDSTLKIQPAELGDSAVYLCASSLGVGGRAPNTGELFFGEGSRLTVL.

This clone was seen only once. This sequence joins TRBV10-2 and TRBJ1-5; a possible D gene is TRBD1 (5 bases). V lost 0 bases and J 0 bases, leaving 12 bases between the germline ends. Germline CDR1 is WSHSY and CDR2 is SAAADI. The CDR3 runs to 17 residues. In nucleotides, the CDR3 is TGCGCCAGCAGTGAGTCGGCGGGACTTTATAGCAATCAGCCCCAGCATTTT. Residues: CASSESAGLYSNQPQHF.

V is TRBV7-3 and J is TRBJ2-3; D uncertain. Trimming removed 1 base from V and 0 bases from J, with 11 bases in between. CDR3 length: 16 residues. Germline V gene data show CDR1 as SGHTA and CDR2 as FQGTGA. The CDR3, as DNA: TGTGCCAGCAGCTTAAGTCGGACGTCTAGCACAGATACGCAGTATTTT. Amino acid sequence: CASSLSRTSSTDTQYF.

The chain couples TRBV19 to TRBJ1-5, with D unresolved. The ends were cut back, 7 bases at V and 2 bases at J, with 21 bases in the middle. The CDR3 runs to 17 residues. Germline assignment: CDR1 LNHDA and CDR2 SQIVND (reference sequence). CDR3 protein: CASKPNGVRKRNQPQHF. CDR3 bases: TGTGCCAGTAAACCAAATGGGGTAAGGAAACGCAATCAGCCCCAGCATTTT.

The chain is built from TRBV6-2 or TRBV6-3 and TRBJ2-7; D remains unclear. CDR1 and CDR2 (germline): MNHEY, SVGEGT. This CDR3 has 18 amino acids. Between the trimmed V and J ends, which lost 3 bases and 1 base, there was a span of 22 bases. This CDR3 reads CASSYTSYRSETSYEQYF. The CDR3 region has the DNA TGTGCCAGCAGTTATACCTCCTACCGGAGTGAGACTTCCTACGAGCAGTACTTC.

V is TRBV4-2 and J is TRBJ1-2; tentatively, D is TRBD1 (5 bases). Germline values: CDR1 LGHNA, CDR2 YNFKEQ. This CDR3 is 16 amino acids long. V was shortened by 0 bases and J by 4 bases, with 15 bases between the two germline ends. The CDR3 here is CASSQDRQGLPYGYTF. The CDR3 region has the DNA TGTGCCAGCAGCCAAGATAGGCAGGGCCTTCCCTATGGCTACACCTTC.

This chain connects TRBV7-2 to TRBJ1-2, with D hard to call. This CDR3 spans 13 amino acids. Germline V gene sequence: CDR1 SGHTA, CDR2 FQGNSA. V dropped 1 base and J dropped 1 base, with 4 bases sitting between them. The CDR3 sequence: CASSLDNNYGYTF. The CDR3 DNA reads TGTGCCAGCAGCTTAGACAATAACTATGGCTACACCTTC.

This clone was picked up a small number of times. The CDR3 is CASSFYWTGTGELFF. In nucleotides, the CDR3 is TGCGCCAGCAGCTTCTACTGGACGGGCACCGGGGAGCTGTTTTTT. This chain links TRBV5-1 with TRBJ2-2, with D hard to call. Germline V gene lookup returns CDR1 SGHRS and CDR2 YFSETQ. V was clipped by 2 bases and J by 4 bases, with 12 bases between them. The CDR3 is made up of 15 amino acids.

The V call is TRBV3-1 (or the pseudogene TRBV3-2), the J call TRBJ2-7; D call uncertain. Trimming cost V 0 bases and J 7 bases, with 10 bases left between them. The CDR3 has 13 amino acids. In germline, CDR1 is LGHDT, CDR2 YNNKEL (reference sequence). The CDR3 here is CASSQEGSTEQYF. The CDR3 DNA reads as TGTGCCAGCAGCCAAGAGGGCAGTACAGAGCAGTACTTC.

The chain couples TRBV28 to TRBJ1-6; the D is unclear. The germline gives CDR1 MDHEN, CDR2 SYDVKM. The ends were cut back, 3 bases at V and 9 bases at J, with 15 bases in the middle. The CDR3 extends over 15 amino acids. CDR3 bases: TGTGCCAGCAGTTTTACGAGGGAACCCTTTTCACCCCTCCACTTT. Protein product: CASSFTREPFSPLHF.

V usage is TRBV3-1 (or the pseudogene TRBV3-2) and J usage is TRBJ1-1; the D is unclear. Trimming left V 2 bases short and J 11 bases short, with 9 bases between. The CDR3 extends over 11 amino acids. Germline assignment: CDR1 LGHDT and CDR2 YNNKEL (reference sequence). The DNA for the CDR3 is TGTGCCAGCAGCCAATGGATATGGGCTTTCTTT. It codes for CASSQWIWAFF.

The genes are TRBV20-1 and TRBJ1-2; TRBD1 is a possible D gene (6 bases). Germline V CDR1 and CDR2: DFQATT, SNEGSKA (reference sequence). V lost 3 bases and J lost 2, with 13 bases in between. The CDR3 extends over 14 amino acids. The chain's CDR3 is CSASGAGGNYGYTF. Written as DNA, the CDR3 is TGCAGTGCTAGTGGCGCCGGGGGCAACTATGGCTACACCTTC.

This chain links TRBV7-2 with TRBJ2-1, with D possibly matching TRBD2 (5 bases). Germline V CDR1 and CDR2: SGHTA, FQGNSA. V lost 2 bases and J 1 base, leaving 9 bases between the germline ends. This CDR3 is 15 amino acids long. Written as DNA, the CDR3 is TGTGCCAGCAGCTTAACTAGAGATTCCTACAATGAGCAGTTCTTC. This gives the protein CASSLTRDSYNEQFF.